One sample yielded the 27 T cell receptor beta chains listed below, sequenced in a study of blood T cell repertoires in COVID-19 (dated by TCRdb to between 2020 and 2021). The method was the immunoSEQ multiplex PCR assay. Entries here come from immuneACCESS through TCRdb and include only in-frame sequences with V and J called. Some clones fail to appear in such tables; in the studies checked, an unresolved V gene covers under half of the shortfall, and the cause of the remainder is unknown. The sample data list around 480,000 clones, and around 90% of these were observed just once. The ten largest clones add up to roughly 0.7% of the sample. Material: PBMCs or T cells enriched from blood (not recorded which). The receptors originated from a woman aged 18-29 years who had recovered from COVID-19.

The V gene is TRBV5-6, the J gene TRBJ1-2; D ambiguous. The germline V gene has CDR1 SGHDT and CDR2 YYEEEE. The V end was cut by 2 bases, the J end by 7 bases, with 12 bases between. This CDR3 contains 13 residues. The CDR3, as DNA: TGTGCCAGCAGCTTCGGGGTAACCCCTGGCTACACCTTC. The encoded protein is CASSFGVTPGYTF.

The chain recombines TRBV5-1 with TRBJ1-4, with D possibly being TRBD1 (5 bases). The ends were cut back, 5 bases at V and 8 bases at J, with 16 bases in the middle. Germline V gene sequence: CDR1 SGHRS, CDR2 YFSETQ. CDR3 length equals 14 residues. Here the CDR3 DNA reads TGCGCCAGCAGTTGGGAGGGGAGGACGGAAAAACTGTTTTTT. Translated, it gives CASSWEGRTEKLFF.

The chain employs TRBV19 and TRBJ1-2; TRBD1 might be the D (5 bases). Deletions cut 5 bases from V and 3 bases from J, with 10 bases between. This CDR3 region has 13 residues. Germline CDR1 is LNHDA and CDR2 is SQIVND (reference sequence). The CDR3 reads CASSASGHYGYTF. CDR3 coding DNA: TGTGCCAGTAGTGCATCAGGGCACTATGGCTACACCTTC.

The chain combines TRBV7-5 with TRBJ1-3. TRBV7-5 is a pseudogene locus. CDR3 length: 15 residues. The CDR3, as DNA: TGTGCCCACTGGGGGGGGTCAAGCTCTGGAAACACCATATATTTT. Protein: CAHWGGSSSGNTIYF.

The chain is built from TRBV2 and TRBJ1-5; D perhaps matches TRBD1 (5 bases). Germline CDR1 SNHLY, CDR2 FYNNEI. The CDR3 spans 16 residues. V lost 6 bases, J lost 6 bases, and 21 bases lay in between. The CDR3 loop reads CASSPGVGQGRQPQHF. The DNA for the CDR3 is TGTGCCAGCAGCCCCGGCGTCGGGCAGGGCCGTCAGCCCCAGCATTTT.

The chain uses TRBV3-1 (or the pseudogene TRBV3-2) and TRBJ1-2; D possibly corresponds to TRBD1 (5 bases). CDR1 LGHDT and CDR2 YNNKEL come from the germline V gene (reference sequence). Trimming cost V 4 bases and J 6 bases, with 21 bases left between them. CDR3 length equals 16 residues. This CDR3 is CASSPSLFGRDDGYTF. CDR3 in DNA: TGTGCCAGCAGCCCTTCTCTCTTCGGGAGGGACGATGGCTACACCTTC.

The rearrangement joins TRBV5-4 to TRBJ2-3; 9 nucleotides match TRBD2. The CDR3 has 15 amino acids. Trimming at V came to 0 bases and at J to 5 bases, leaving 4 bases not matched to a gene. Per the germline V gene, CDR1 is SGHNT and CDR2 is YYREEE (reference sequence). Written as DNA, the CDR3 is TGTGCCAGCAGCTTGGGGCGGGGGGGCGGAGATACGCAGTATTTT. As protein: CASSLGRGGGDTQYF.

This chain links TRBV18 with TRBJ2-1, with 15 bases matching TRBD2. J was trimmed by 7 bases and V by 3 bases; bases with no gene match: 4. CDR1 and CDR2 (germline): KGHSH, LQKENI. This CDR3 contains 16 residues. The CDR3 bases are TGTGCCAGCTCACCGCCCGGACTAGCGGGGGGGAATGAGCAGTTCTTC. Its translation is CASSPPGLAGGNEQFF.

The sample holds a few counts of this clone. This rearrangement joins TRBV7-9 to TRBJ2-1; D is undetermined. Germline V lookup: CDR1 SEHNR, CDR2 FQNEAQ (reference sequence). CDR3 length: 15 residues. The V gene lost 2 bases and the J gene lost 2 bases, with 10 bases spanning the gap. This CDR3 reads CASSLLYPPYNEQFF. The DNA for the CDR3 is TGTGCCAGCAGCTTACTCTACCCACCCTACAATGAGCAGTTCTTC.

The V and J genes are TRBV11-2 and TRBJ2-5, with 9 bases matching TRBD1. Germline values: CDR1 SGHAT, CDR2 FQNNGV. With 5 bases clipped from V and 3 bases from J, the junction kept 7 bases outside the gene matches. The CDR3 is 15 amino acids. The DNA of the CDR3 is TGTGCCAGCAGCGAATCAAGGACAGGGGAAGAGACCCAGTACTTC. Translated: CASSESRTGEETQYF.

For this clone: This specimen includes other DNA sequences encoding the same CDR3. This sequence joins TRBV3-1 (or the pseudogene TRBV3-2) and TRBJ2-1; D perhaps matches TRBD2 (6 bases). The germline V gene encodes CDR1 LGHDT and CDR2 YNNKEL (reference sequence). CDR3 length: 13 amino acids. V shed 3 bases and J shed 7 bases, with 10 bases lying between them. As DNA, the CDR3 is TGTGCCAGCAGCCAGTCAGGAGGGAATGAGCAGTTCTTC. This encodes CASSQSGGNEQFF.

This clone came up once. The chain carries TRBV30 and TRBJ1-4; D is uncertain. Trimming removed 4 bases at V and 7 bases at J, with 16 bases between. CDR3 length equals 14 residues. CDR1 and CDR2 (germline): GTSNPN, SVGIG (reference sequence). CDR3 protein: CAWMAELRPEKLFF. For the CDR3, the DNA is TGTGCCTGGATGGCGGAACTCCGGCCTGAAAAACTGTTTTTT.

The rearrangement joins TRBV7-8 to TRBJ2-5; 9 nucleotides agree with TRBD2. CDR1 SGHVS and CDR2 FQNEAQ come from the germline V gene. CDR3 length: 13 amino acids. Trimming removed 5 bases from V and 6 bases from J; junction bases left unmatched: 4. In nucleotides, the CDR3 is TGTGCCAGCAGCCTTGGACTAGCGAAGACCCAGTACTTC. It specifies CASSLGLAKTQYF.

This clone was picked up a small number of times. The chain carries TRBV9 and TRBJ1-3; D may be TRBD1 (5 bases). This CDR3 region has 16 residues. Trimming removed 0 bases at V and 0 bases at J, with 10 bases between. Germline V gene data show CDR1 as SGDLS and CDR2 as YYNGEE. The CDR3 protein is CASSVAGGVSGNTIYF. The CDR3 DNA reads TGTGCCAGCAGCGTAGCCGGGGGAGTCTCTGGAAACACCATATATTTT.

The J gene is TRBJ1-1, the V gene TRBV5-5, with D unresolved. Trimming removed 0 bases from V and 0 bases from J, with 6 bases in between. Germline CDR1 and CDR2: SGHKS and YYEKEE (reference sequence). The length of the CDR3 is 14 residues. The CDR3 spells CASSLARMNTEAFF. The DNA for the CDR3 is TGTGCCAGCAGCTTGGCCAGAATGAACACTGAAGCTTTCTTT.

The chain recombines TRBV4-1 with TRBJ2-7; 7 nucleotides agree with TRBD1. This CDR3 spans 15 amino acids. The germline gives CDR1 MGHRA, CDR2 YSYEKL. The junction had 5 bases not matched to a gene; V was cut back by 3 bases and J by 0 bases. CDR3 in amino acids: CASSQRGTDSYEQYF. The CDR3 DNA sequence: TGCGCCAGCAGCCAGCGAGGGACAGACTCCTACGAGCAGTACTTC.

This chain links TRBV10-1 with TRBJ2-2; D possibly matches TRBD1 or TRBD2 (6 bases each). V was clipped by 4 bases and J by 7 bases, with 16 bases between them. The CDR3 extends over 15 amino acids. Germline CDR1 reads WNHNN; CDR2 reads SYGVQD (reference sequence). The CDR3 region is CASSVSGEEYGELFF. The DNA for the CDR3 is TGCGCCAGCAGTGTGTCAGGGGAGGAGTACGGGGAGCTGTTTTTT.

V usage is TRBV4-1 and J usage is TRBJ2-3; D might be TRBD2 (6 bases). V gave up 3 bases and J gave up 1 base, with 17 bases separating them. Germline assignment: CDR1 MGHRA and CDR2 YSYEKL. This CDR3 spans 17 amino acids. The CDR3 sequence: CASSQGGRRDRTDTQYF. The CDR3 nucleotides are TGCGCCAGCAGCCAGGGTGGTAGGAGGGATCGCACAGATACGCAGTATTTT.

This clone was seen only once. This CDR3 reads CASSQDSRGPNSPLHF. The DNA for the CDR3 is TGTGCCAGCAGCCAAGATTCGCGGGGGCCCAATTCACCCCTCCACTTT. The chain combines TRBV3-1 (or the pseudogene TRBV3-2) with TRBJ1-6, with a possible D match to TRBD1 (6 bases). The V gene lost 0 bases and the J gene lost 7 bases, with 13 bases spanning the gap. This CDR3 is 16 amino acids long. Germline V gives CDR1 LGHDT, CDR2 YNNKEL (reference sequence).

V usage is TRBV2 and J usage is TRBJ1-2; D remains unclear. Germline CDR1 SNHLY, CDR2 FYNNEI. V lost 6 bases to trimming and J lost 7 bases, with 18 bases between them. The CDR3 totals 14 residues. The CDR3 sequence is CASRTMGGFRGYTF. The CDR3 coding sequence is TGTGCCAGCAGAACGATGGGCGGGTTCCGTGGCTACACCTTC.

The rearrangement joins TRBV12-3 or TRBV12-4 to TRBJ2-7, with D possibly being TRBD2 (6 bases). Trimming removed 6 bases at V and 3 bases at J, with 12 bases between. This CDR3 is 13 amino acids long. As DNA, the CDR3 is TGTGCCAGCAGCCCATGGAGGGGCTACGAGCAGTACTTC. Translating it yields CASSPWRGYEQYF.

V is TRBV10-2 and J is TRBJ1-2; TRBD1 matches at 7 bases. The J segment lost 0 bases and the V segment lost 7 bases, leaving 5 bases of the junction unmatched. This CDR3 spans 14 amino acids. CDR1 is WSHSY and CDR2 is SAAADI in the germline V gene. Here the CDR3 reads CASTQGLANYGYTF. In DNA, the CDR3 is TGCGCCAGCACACAGGGGCTCGCTAACTATGGCTACACCTTC.

V usage is TRBV4-2 and J usage is TRBJ1-4; no clear D. Germline V lookup: CDR1 LGHNA, CDR2 YNFKEQ. The V gene lost 4 bases and the J gene lost 8 bases, with 11 bases spanning the gap. The length of the CDR3 is 13 residues. The CDR3 nucleotides read TGTGCCAGCAGCCCCCCGAGAGAAGAAAAACTGTTTTTT. Protein product: CASSPPREEKLFF.

This sequence joins TRBV28 and TRBJ1-4, with D unresolved. The CDR3 consists of 16 residues. Looked up from germline, CDR1 is MDHEN and CDR2 is SYDVKM. The V end was cut by 7 bases, the J end by 10 bases, with 25 bases between. The CDR3 loop is CASTAPRGNQSGKLFF. In DNA, the CDR3 is TGTGCCAGCACCGCACCACGAGGGAATCAGTCTGGAAAACTGTTTTTT.

J is TRBJ1-5 and V is TRBV24-1; unclear D gene. V gave up 6 bases and J gave up 0 bases, with 8 bases separating them. The germline gives CDR1 KGHDR, CDR2 SFDVKD. This CDR3 is built from 14 residues. The CDR3 spells CATSPSYSNQPQHF. The CDR3 DNA follows: TGTGCCACCAGTCCTAGCTATAGCAATCAGCCCCAGCATTTT.

This clone was observed a handful of times. The J gene is TRBJ1-3, the V gene TRBV5-1, with D perhaps matching TRBD1 (6 bases). Per the germline V gene, CDR1 is SGHRS and CDR2 is YFSETQ. Trimming stripped 0 bases from V and 2 bases from J, with 9 bases between. This CDR3 is 15 amino acids long. CDR3 region: CASSLGQEAGNTIYF. DNA of the CDR3: TGCGCCAGCAGCTTGGGACAGGAGGCTGGAAACACCATATATTTT. The variable domain in full, with the rest retrieved from reference TRBV5-1 and TRBJ1-3, is KAGVTQTPRYLIKTRGQQVTLSCSPISGHRSVSWYQQTPGQGLQFLFEYFSETQRNKGNFPGRFSGRQFSNSRSEMNVSTLELGDSALYLCASSLGQEAGNTIYFGEGSWLTVV.

The chain couples TRBV5-1 to TRBJ2-2; 7 nucleotides line up with TRBD1. The CDR3 is made up of 17 amino acids. In germline, CDR1 is SGHRS, CDR2 YFSETQ. The V gene end was trimmed by 4 bases and the J gene end by 5 bases; junction bases not matched to a gene: 14. The CDR3 DNA is TGCGCCAGCAGCCCCCCCCCGGGACAGCAAGTGACCGGGGAGCTGTTTTTT. This codes for CASSPPPGQQVTGELFF.